This TCR beta chain originates from a study of T cells in localized non-small cell lung cancer. Germline lookup yields CDR1 KGHSH and CDR2 LQKENI. There are 17 residues in the CDR3. V gave up 3 bases and J gave up 1 base; unmatched junction bases: 10. TCRdb's table, derived via immunoSEQ multiplex PCR, lists solely in-frame clones and lacks some. The profile shows 25,000 to 35,000 clones, 91% of them singletons. The source is a man between 40 and 70 years old with stage II lung adenocarcinoma. The chain employs TRBV18 and TRBJ2-5, with TRBD2 matching over 8 bases. Here the sequenced sample was PBMCs, taken before any cancer treatment. This CDR3 is CASSPVGKTSGQETQYF. DNA of the CDR3: TGTGCCAGCTCACCGGTCGGAAAAACTAGCGGCCAAGAGACCCAGTACTTC.